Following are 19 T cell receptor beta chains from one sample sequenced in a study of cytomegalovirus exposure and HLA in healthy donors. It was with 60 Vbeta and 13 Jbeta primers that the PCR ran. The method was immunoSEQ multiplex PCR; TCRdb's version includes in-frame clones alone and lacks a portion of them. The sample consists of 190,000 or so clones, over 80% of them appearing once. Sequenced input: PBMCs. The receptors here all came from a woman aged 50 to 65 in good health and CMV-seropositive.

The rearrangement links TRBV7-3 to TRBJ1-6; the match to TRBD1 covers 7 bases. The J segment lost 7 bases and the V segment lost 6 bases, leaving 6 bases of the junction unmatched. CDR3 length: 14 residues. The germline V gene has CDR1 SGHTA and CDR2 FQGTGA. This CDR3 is CASRSGTENSPLHF. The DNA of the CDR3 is TGTGCCAGCAGGTCCGGGACAGAGAATTCACCCCTCCACTTT.

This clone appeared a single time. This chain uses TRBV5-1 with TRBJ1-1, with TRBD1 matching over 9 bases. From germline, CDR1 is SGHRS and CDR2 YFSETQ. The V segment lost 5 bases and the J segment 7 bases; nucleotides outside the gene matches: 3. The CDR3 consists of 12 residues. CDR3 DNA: TGCGCCAGCAGATCGGGACAGGGTGAAGCTTTCTTT. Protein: CASRSGQGEAFF.

CDR3 nucleotides: TGTGCCAGCAGCCGTGCGGGGGGGCCTTCCCATTTCTTC. Protein product: CASSRAGGPSHFF. The genes are TRBV27 and TRBJ2-1; 9 nucleotides align to TRBD2. With V trimmed by 6 bases and J by 16 bases, 13 bases remained unmatched. In germline, CDR1 is MNHEY, CDR2 SMNVEV (reference sequence). There are 13 residues in the CDR3.

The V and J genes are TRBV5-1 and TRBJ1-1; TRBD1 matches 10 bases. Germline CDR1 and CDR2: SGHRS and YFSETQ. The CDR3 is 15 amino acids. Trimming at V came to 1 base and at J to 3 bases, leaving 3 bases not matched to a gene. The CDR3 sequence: CASSLSDRGYTEAFF. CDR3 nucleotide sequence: TGCGCCAGCAGCTTGTCGGACAGGGGGTACACTGAAGCTTTCTTT.

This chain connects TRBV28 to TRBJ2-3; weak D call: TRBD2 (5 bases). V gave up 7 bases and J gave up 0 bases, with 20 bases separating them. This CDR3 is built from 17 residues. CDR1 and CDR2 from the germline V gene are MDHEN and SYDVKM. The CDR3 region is CASTPIAGTSSTDTQYF. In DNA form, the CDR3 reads TGTGCCAGCACCCCCATCGCGGGCACCTCTAGCACAGATACGCAGTATTTT. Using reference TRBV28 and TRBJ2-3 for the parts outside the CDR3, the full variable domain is DVKVTQSSRYLVKRTGEKVFLECVQDMDHENMFWYRQDPGLGLRLIYFSYDVKMKEKGDIPEGYSVSREKKERFSLILESASTNQTSMYLCASTPIAGTSSTDTQYFGPGTRLTVL.

The CDR3 is CASSLQGAGYPNEKLFF. The CDR3 nucleotides are TGCGCCAGCAGCTTACAGGGGGCGGGGTATCCTAATGAAAAACTGTTTTTT. The J gene is TRBJ1-4, the V gene TRBV5-1; 9 bases are a match to TRBD1. This CDR3 is built from 17 residues. Germline-derived CDR1 and CDR2 are SGHRS and YFSETQ. V lost 2 bases to trimming and J lost 3 bases; unmatched junction nucleotides: 8. The entire variable domain, with the rest obtained from reference TRBV5-1 and TRBJ1-4, is as follows: KAGVTQTPRYLIKTRGQQVTLSCSPISGHRSVSWYQQTPGQGLQFLFEYFSETQRNKGNFPGRFSGRQFSNSRSEMNVSTLELGDSALYLCASSLQGAGYPNEKLFFGSGTQLSVL.

The DNA of the CDR3 is TGTGCCAGCAGTCTCCGACAGATGAACACTGAAGCTTTCTTT. Translating gives CASSLRQMNTEAFF. The V and J genes are TRBV28 and TRBJ1-1; D might be TRBD1 (5 bases). Germline V CDR1 and CDR2: MDHEN, SYDVKM. This CDR3 region has 14 residues. Trimming removed 5 bases from V and 0 bases from J, with 10 bases in between.

CDR3 protein: CASSLETGGYYEQYF. CDR3 sequence (DNA): TGCGCCAGCAGCTTGGAGACAGGGGGTTACTACGAGCAGTACTTC. The J gene is TRBJ2-7, the V gene TRBV5-1; 9 nucleotides align to TRBD1. The CDR3 is made up of 15 amino acids. Trimming took 0 bases from V and 3 from J; bases not matched to a gene: 4. Per the germline V gene, CDR1 is SGHRS and CDR2 is YFSETQ.

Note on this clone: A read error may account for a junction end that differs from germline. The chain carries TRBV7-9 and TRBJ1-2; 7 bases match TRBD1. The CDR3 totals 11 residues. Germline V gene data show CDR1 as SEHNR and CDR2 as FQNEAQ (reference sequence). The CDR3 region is CASSLPIGTAF. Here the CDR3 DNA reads TGTGCCAGCAGCTTACCTATTGGGACAGCCTTC.

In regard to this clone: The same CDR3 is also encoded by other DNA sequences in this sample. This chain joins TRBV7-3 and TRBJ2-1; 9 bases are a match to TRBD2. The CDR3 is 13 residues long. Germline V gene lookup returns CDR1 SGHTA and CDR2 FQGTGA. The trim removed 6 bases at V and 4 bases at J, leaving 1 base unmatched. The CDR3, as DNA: TGTGCCAGCAGTAGCGGGGGATACAATGAGCAGTTCTTC. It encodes CASSSGGYNEQFF.

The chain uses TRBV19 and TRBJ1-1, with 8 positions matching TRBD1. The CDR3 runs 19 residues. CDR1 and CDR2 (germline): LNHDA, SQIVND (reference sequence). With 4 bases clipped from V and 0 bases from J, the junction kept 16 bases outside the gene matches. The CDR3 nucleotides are TGTGCCAGTAGTACCAACAGGGGGACTGCCTTGGGGATGAACACTGAAGCTTTCTTT. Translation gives CASSTNRGTALGMNTEAFF.

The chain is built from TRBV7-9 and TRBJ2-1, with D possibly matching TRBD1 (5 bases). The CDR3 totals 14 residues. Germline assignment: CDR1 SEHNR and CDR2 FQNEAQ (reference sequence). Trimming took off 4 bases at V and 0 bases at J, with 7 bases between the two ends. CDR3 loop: CASSWGNSYNEQFF. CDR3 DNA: TGTGCCAGCAGCTGGGGCAACTCCTACAATGAGCAGTTCTTC.

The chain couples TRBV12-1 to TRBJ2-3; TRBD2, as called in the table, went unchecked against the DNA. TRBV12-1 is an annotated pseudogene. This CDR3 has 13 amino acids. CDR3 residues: CASSHPGSDTQYF. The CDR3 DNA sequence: TGTGCCAGCAGCCATCCGGGGTCAGATACGCAGTATTTT.

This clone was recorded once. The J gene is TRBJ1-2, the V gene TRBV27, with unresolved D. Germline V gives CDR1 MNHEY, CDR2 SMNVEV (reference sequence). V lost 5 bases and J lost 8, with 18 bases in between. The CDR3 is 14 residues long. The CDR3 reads CASSTPEGTWGYTF. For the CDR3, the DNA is TGTGCCAGCAGTACTCCGGAGGGCACCTGGGGCTACACCTTC.

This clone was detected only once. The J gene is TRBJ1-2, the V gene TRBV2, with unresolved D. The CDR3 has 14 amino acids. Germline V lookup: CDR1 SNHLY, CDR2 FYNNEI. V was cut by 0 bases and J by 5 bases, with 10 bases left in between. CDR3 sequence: CASSEAAGGYGYTF. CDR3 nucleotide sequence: TGTGCCAGCAGTGAAGCAGCGGGTGGATATGGCTACACCTTC.

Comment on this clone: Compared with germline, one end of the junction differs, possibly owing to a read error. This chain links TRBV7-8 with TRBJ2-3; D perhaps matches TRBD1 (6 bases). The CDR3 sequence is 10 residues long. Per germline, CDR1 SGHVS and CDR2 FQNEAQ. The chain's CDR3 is CASSPGRGGF. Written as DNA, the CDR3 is TGTGCCAGCAGCCCAGGGAGAGGGGGTTTT.

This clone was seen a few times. CDR3 region: CASSLDLNPNTEAFF. The CDR3 bases are TGTGCCAGCAGCTTAGATCTAAACCCGAACACTGAAGCTTTCTTT. The rearrangement joins TRBV7-9 to TRBJ1-1; D gene unclear. Germline V gene lookup returns CDR1 SEHNR and CDR2 FQNEAQ (reference sequence). The CDR3 consists of 15 residues. The ends were cut back, 1 base at V and 1 base at J, with 10 bases in the middle.

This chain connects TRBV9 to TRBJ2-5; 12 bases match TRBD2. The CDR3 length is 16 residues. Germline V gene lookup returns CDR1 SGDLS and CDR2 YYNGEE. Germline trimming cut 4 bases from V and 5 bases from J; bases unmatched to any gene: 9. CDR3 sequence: CASSPSLAGGQETQYF. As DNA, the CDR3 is TGTGCCAGCAGCCCCTCCCTAGCGGGGGGGCAGGAGACCCAGTACTTC.

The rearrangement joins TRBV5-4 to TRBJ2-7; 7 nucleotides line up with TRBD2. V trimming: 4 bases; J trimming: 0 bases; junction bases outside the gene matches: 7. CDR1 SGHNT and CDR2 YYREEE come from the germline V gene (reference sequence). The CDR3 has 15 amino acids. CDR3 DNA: TGTGCCAGCAGCCGGTCCGGGAGGAGCTCCTACGAGCAGTACTTC. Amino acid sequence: CASSRSGRSSYEQYF.